This T cell receptor (beta chain) is drawn from a study of blood T cells in healthy people across ages. This clonotype was observed many times. The authors ran a second PCR of about 6 to 11 cycles using a sample-barcoded 5' primer and a J-beta primer mix. Researchers report that a template-switch adaptor with 12 random nucleotides tagged each cDNA molecule. TCRdb redid the calling of the 5' RACE reads with MiXCR, one entry per CDR3 protein. The sample gives about 780,000 distinct CDR3 sequences, 46% of which show up once; around 18% is in the top ten. The sequencing input was blood. This sequence originates from an elderly man in good health.

The CDR3 loop reads CSVEDLVKETQYF. In DNA, the CDR3 is TGCAGCGTTGAAGATCTAGTGAAAGAGACCCAGTACTTC. This sequence joins TRBV29-1 and TRBJ2-5; D not resolved. In germline, CDR1 is SQVTM, CDR2 ANQGSEA. V was clipped by 0 bases and J by 3 bases, with 8 bases between them. The CDR3 sequence is 13 residues long.